This T cell receptor beta chain was observed in a study of blood T cells in healthy people across ages. In germline, CDR1 is LGHNA, CDR2 YSLEER. This CDR3 comprises 14 residues. Comment on this clonotype: The antigen remains unidentified. One end of the junction does not line up with germline, which may come from a read error.

Findings and caveats of the study: Per million T cells, TCR beta diversity dropped about linearly as age rose. The study could not conclusively compare naive and antigen-experienced cells, given its unsorted PBMCs.

A second PCR, run for about 7 to 12 cycles, used a sample-barcoded 5' primer plus a J-beta primer mix. TCRdb re-called the 5' RACE reads with MiXCR, one entry per CDR3 protein. The sample has approximately 1.5 million distinct CDR3 sequences; 42% are singletons. The sample was blood. J is TRBJ2-1 and V is TRBV4-3, with 7 bases matching TRBD1. The sequence was collected from a woman between 18 and 29 years old in good health. DNA for the CDR3: TGCGCCAGCAGCCGGACAGGTGGCCACAATGGGCAGTTCTTC. Protein: CASSRTGGHNGQFF.